Sequencing of this T cell receptor (beta chain) was carried out in a study of T cell changes during pregnancy in multiple sclerosis. This clone has a handful of counts. Here immunoSEQ multiplex PCR was the method, and the copy in TCRdb shows in-frame clones only, minus some. The sample holds about 67,000 clones, 75% to 95% seen once. Germline CDR1 reads LNHDA; CDR2 reads SQIVND (reference sequence). V dropped 4 bases and J dropped 2 bases, with 11 bases sitting between them. This CDR3 is 14 amino acids long. The genes are TRBV19 and TRBJ1-1; D possibly corresponds to TRBD1 (5 bases). The specimen comprised peripheral blood, sampled in the first trimester of pregnancy. The sequence was obtained from a female donor with multiple sclerosis, enrolled in a pregnancy study. The CDR3 DNA reads as TGTGCCAGTAGTAGGTGGACAACAAACACTGAAGCTTTCTTT. Encoded protein: CASSRWTTNTEAFF.